The clone carrying this T cell receptor beta chain has at least ten counts. Amplification of TCR beta CDR3 regions used RNA as the template. A set of HTBI primers served as the primers for a first-round RT-PCR of the TCR CDR3. TCRdb itself ran the multiplex PCR reads through MiXCR, one entry per CDR3 protein. This table holds roughly 160,000 distinct CDR3 sequences, about a tenth found once. The record originates from a study of T cells in Graves' hyperthyroidism and ophthalmopathy. Study context: Peripheral blood draws took place at initial diagnosis, ahead of any treatment.

There are 14 residues in the CDR3. Trimming pared 0 bases from V and 5 bases from J, leaving 5 bases between. CDR1 and CDR2 from the germline V gene are SGHTA and FQGNSA. The sequenced sample consisted of blood. The genes are TRBV7-2 and TRBJ1-6; D unresolved. The TCR comes from a young woman with Graves' hyperthyroidism that later progressed to Graves' ophthalmopathy. DNA of the CDR3: TGTGCCAGCAGCTTAGCGCAGGATAATTCACCCCTCCACTTT. Translation gives CASSLAQDNSPLHF.